The clone carrying this T cell receptor (beta chain) has only a few counts. Its antigen is undetermined. Researchers made TCR cDNA using 5'RACE template switching, and this step added a universal primer site and UMIs. MiXCR was run by TCRdb on the 5' RACE reads, yielding one entry per CDR3 protein. The sample holds roughly 330,000 distinct CDR3 sequences, around 7% seen once. This entry belongs to a study of T cells after yellow fever vaccination. V gave up 8 bases and J gave up 3 bases, with 7 bases separating them. The CDR3 is made up of 11 amino acids. General observations from the study: Reappearance after the booster was observed for most primary-vaccination clones (roughly 95% CD4, around 90% CD8). Sorted repertoires could include abundant contaminating clonotypes from bulk cells. Secondary responses were weaker yet peaked faster, day 5 versus 15.

The sample was PBMCs, taken about 41 days after the first yellow fever vaccination. The chain couples TRBV12-3 or TRBV12-4 to TRBJ1-2; D gene uncertain. The receptor was derived from a man aged 18 to 30 who received the YFV17D yellow fever vaccine. The CDR3 nucleotides are TGTGCCAGCGGAGGAGACTATGGCTACACCTTC. Amino acids: CASGGDYGYTF.